This entry concerns a single T cell receptor (beta chain). This entry is derived from a study of blood T cell repertoires in COVID-19. Repertoires were generated with immunoSEQ multiplex PCR, while TCRdb's copy carries only in-frame clones and drops some. The repertoire includes about 140,000 clones, about 84% of them detected once, and approximately 9.5% sits in the top ten. The sample was peripheral blood. This TCR was sampled from a woman older than 75 in a cohort sampled during active or convalescent COVID-19.

The chain's CDR3 is CASSDIQGNGYTF. The CDR3 bases are TGTGCCAGCAGTGACATACAGGGTAATGGCTACACCTTC. V and J are TRBV6-1 and TRBJ1-2; D might be TRBD1 (6 bases). The length of the CDR3 is 13 residues. Per germline, CDR1 MNHNS and CDR2 SASEGT. The V end was cut by 3 bases, the J end by 6 bases, with 11 bases between.